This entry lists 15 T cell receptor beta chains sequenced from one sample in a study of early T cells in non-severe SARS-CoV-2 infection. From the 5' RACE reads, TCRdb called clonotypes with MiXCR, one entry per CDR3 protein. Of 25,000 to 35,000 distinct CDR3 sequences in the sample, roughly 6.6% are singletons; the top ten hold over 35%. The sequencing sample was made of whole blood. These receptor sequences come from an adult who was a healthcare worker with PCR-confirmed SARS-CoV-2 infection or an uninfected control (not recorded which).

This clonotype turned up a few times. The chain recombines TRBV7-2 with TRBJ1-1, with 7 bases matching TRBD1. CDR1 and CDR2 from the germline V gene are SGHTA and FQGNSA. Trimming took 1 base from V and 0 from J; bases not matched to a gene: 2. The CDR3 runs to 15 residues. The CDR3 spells CASSLGGQMNTEAFF. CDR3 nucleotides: TGTGCCAGCAGCTTAGGGGGACAGATGAACACTGAAGCTTTCTTT.

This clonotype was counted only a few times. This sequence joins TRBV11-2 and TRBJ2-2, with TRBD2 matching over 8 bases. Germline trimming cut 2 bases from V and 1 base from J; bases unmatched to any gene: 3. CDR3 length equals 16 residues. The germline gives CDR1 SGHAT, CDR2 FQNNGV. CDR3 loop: CASSLQLAVNTGELFF. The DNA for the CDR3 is TGTGCCAGCAGCTTACAACTAGCGGTGAACACCGGGGAGCTGTTTTTT.

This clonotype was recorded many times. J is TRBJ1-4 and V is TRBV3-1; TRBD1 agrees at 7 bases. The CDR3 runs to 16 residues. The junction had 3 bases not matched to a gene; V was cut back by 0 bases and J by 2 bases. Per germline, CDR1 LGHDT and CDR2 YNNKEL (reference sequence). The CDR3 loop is CASSQDEGATNEKLFF. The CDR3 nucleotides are TGTGCCAGCAGCCAAGATGAGGGGGCTACTAATGAAAAACTGTTTTTT.

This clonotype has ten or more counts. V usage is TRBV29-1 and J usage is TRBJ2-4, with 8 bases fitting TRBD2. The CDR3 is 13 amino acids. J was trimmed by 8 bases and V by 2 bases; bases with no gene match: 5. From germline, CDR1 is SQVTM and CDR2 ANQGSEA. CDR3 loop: CSVEYPGGDIQYF. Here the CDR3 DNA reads TGCAGCGTTGAATACCCGGGAGGGGACATTCAGTACTTC.

The CDR3 spells CASSPRQGSYEQYF. DNA of the CDR3: TGTGCCAGCTCACCAAGACAGGGCTCCTACGAGCAGTACTTC. The chain combines TRBV18 with TRBJ2-7; 7 bases are shared with TRBD1. The V and J ends lost 2 bases and 0 bases, in that order; junction bases with no gene match: 1. CDR1 and CDR2 from the germline V gene are KGHSH and LQKENI. CDR3 length: 14 residues.

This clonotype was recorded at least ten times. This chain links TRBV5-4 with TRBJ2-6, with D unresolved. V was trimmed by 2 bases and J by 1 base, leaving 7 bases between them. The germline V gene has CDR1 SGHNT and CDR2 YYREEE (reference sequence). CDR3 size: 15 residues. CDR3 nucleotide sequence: TGTGCCAGCAGCTTATGGGCTTCTGGGGCCAACGTCCTGACTTTC. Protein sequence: CASSLWASGANVLTF.

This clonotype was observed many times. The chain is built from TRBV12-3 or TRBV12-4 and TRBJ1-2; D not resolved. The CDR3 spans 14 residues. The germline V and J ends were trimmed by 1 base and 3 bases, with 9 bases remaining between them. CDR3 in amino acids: CASSLGHGHYGYTF. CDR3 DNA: TGTGCCAGCAGTTTAGGGCACGGACACTATGGCTACACCTTC.

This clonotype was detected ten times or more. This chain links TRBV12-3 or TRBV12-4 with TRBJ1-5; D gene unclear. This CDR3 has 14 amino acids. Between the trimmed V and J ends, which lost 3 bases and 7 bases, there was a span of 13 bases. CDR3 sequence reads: CASSFGGIGQPQHF. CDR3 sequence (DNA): TGTGCCAGCAGTTTTGGAGGGATTGGCCAGCCCCAGCATTTT.

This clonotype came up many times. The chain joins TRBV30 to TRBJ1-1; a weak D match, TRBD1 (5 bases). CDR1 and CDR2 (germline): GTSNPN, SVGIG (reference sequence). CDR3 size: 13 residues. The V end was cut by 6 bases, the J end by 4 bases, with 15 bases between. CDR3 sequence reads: CACVGGSGTEAFF. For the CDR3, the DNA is TGTGCCTGCGTGGGGGGGTCGGGCACTGAAGCTTTCTTT.

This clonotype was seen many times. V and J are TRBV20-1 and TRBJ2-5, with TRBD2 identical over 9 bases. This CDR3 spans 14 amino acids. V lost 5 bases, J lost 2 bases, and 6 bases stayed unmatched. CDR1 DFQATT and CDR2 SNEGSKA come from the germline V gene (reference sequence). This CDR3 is CSASLGLAQETQYF. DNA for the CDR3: TGCAGTGCTTCGCTAGGACTAGCGCAAGAGACCCAGTACTTC.

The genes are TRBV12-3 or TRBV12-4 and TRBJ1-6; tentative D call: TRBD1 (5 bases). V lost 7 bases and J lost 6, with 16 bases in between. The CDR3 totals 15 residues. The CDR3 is CASTSQGFLNSPLHF. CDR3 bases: TGTGCCAGCACCTCTCAGGGCTTTCTTAATTCACCCCTCCACTTT.

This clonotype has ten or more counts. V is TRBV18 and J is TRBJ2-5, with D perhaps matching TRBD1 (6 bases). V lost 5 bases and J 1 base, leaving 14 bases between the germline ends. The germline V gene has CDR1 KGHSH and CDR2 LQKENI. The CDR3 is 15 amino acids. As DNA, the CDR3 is TGTGCCAGCTCAAATCGGGACAAGGGCCAAGAGACCCAGTACTTC. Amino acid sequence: CASSNRDKGQETQYF.

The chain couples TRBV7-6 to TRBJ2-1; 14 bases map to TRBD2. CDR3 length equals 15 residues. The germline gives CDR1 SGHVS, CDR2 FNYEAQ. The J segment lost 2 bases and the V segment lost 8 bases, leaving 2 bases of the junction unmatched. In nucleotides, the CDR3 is TGTGCCAGCGGACTAGCGGGGGGACCCTACAATGAGCAGTTCTTC. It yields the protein CASGLAGGPYNEQFF.

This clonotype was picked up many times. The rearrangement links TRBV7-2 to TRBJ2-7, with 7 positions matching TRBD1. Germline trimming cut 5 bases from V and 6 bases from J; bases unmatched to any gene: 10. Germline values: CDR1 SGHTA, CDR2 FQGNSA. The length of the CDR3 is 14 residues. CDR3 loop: CASSLRQGGGEQYF. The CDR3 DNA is TGTGCCAGCAGCCTAAGACAGGGTGGGGGCGAGCAGTACTTC.

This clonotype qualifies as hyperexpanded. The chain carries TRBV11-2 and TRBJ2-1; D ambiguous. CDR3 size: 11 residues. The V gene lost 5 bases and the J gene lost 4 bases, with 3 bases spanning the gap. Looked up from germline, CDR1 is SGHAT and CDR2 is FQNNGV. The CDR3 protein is CASSEYNEQFF. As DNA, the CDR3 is TGTGCCAGCAGCGAATACAATGAGCAGTTCTTC.